A selection of T cell receptor beta chains follows, all from one sample in a study of T-cell reconstitution after alpha-beta-depleted transplantation in children. TCRdb called the PCR reads again in MiXCR, with one record for every CDR3 protein. The sample has 450,000 to 700,000 distinct CDR3 sequences, approximately 30% seen once. The sample consisted of PBMCs, taken before TCRalphabeta/CD19-depleted stem cell transplant. All receptors come from a boy under two years old with Wiskott-Aldrich syndrome, due to receive a stem cell transplant. The CDR3 runs from the conserved cysteine through the conserved F or W. D genes are given only for firm matches. A clone size is listed for some rows: how often the clone was seen (once, few, many), or a class if it is expanded.

j_call	clone_size	v_call	d_call	cdr3_aa	cdr3_nt
TRBJ2-7	few	TRBV10-2	TRBD1	CASRRTGGPYEQYF	TGCGCCAGCAGGCGGACAGGGGGCCCCTACGAGCAGTACTTC
TRBJ2-1	.	TRBV4-2	.	CASSQESGTLSNEQFF	TGTGCCAGCAGCCAAGAATCCGGGACCCTATCAAATGAGCAGTTCTTC
TRBJ2-4	few	TRBV4-1	.	CASSQVLEIELAKNIQYF	TGCGCCAGCAGCCAAGTGCTAGAGATCGAACTAGCCAAAAACATTCAGTACTTC
TRBJ2-2	few	TRBV5-1	.	CASSLPGPGELFF	TGTGCCAGCAGTTTACCAGGGCCCGGGGAGCTGTTTTTT
TRBJ2-2	few	TRBV5-1	TRBD1	CASSWGTGDSGELFF	TGCGCCAGCAGCTGGGGGACAGGGGATTCCGGGGAGCTGTTTTTT
TRBJ2-7	many	TRBV25-1	TRBD2	CASSVASGSYEQYF	TGTGCCAGCAGTGTCGCTAGCGGGAGCTACGAGCAGTACTTC
TRBJ2-1	few	TRBV5-1	.	CASSLDEPRRNEQFF	TGCGCCAGCAGCTTGGACGAGCCTAGGAGAAATGAGCAGTTCTTC
TRBJ2-1	few	TRBV5-5	.	CASSFFLRTYSYNEQFF	TGTGCCAGCAGCTTCTTTCTACGGACTTATTCCTACAATGAGCAGTTCTTC
TRBJ2-2	few	TRBV12-3/TRBV12-4	TRBD2	CASSPGLAGETGELFF	TGTGCCAGCAGTCCCGGACTAGCGGGAGAGACCGGGGAGCTGTTTTTT
TRBJ1-2	.	TRBV6-5	TRBD1	CASSYGQGSYGYTF	TGTGCCAGCAGTTATGGACAGGGTAGCTATGGCTACACCTTC
TRBJ2-1	.	TRBV11-1	TRBD2	CASSLEGLAGASRNEQFF	TGTGCCAGCAGCTTAGAAGGGCTAGCGGGAGCCTCGCGGAATGAGCAGTTCTTC
TRBJ1-1	.	TRBV29-1	.	CSVEVVLRRLGTEAFF	TGCAGCGTTGAAGTAGTGTTGCGGCGTCTAGGAACTGAAGCTTTCTTT
TRBJ1-2	.	TRBV10-3	TRBD1	CAISALTGVHGYTF	TGTGCCATCAGTGCCCTGACAGGGGTCCATGGCTACACCTTC
TRBJ1-4	few	TRBV2	.	CAGSPTNEKLFF	TGTGCCGGCAGCCCAACTAATGAAAAACTGTTTTTT
TRBJ2-7	.	TRBV12-3/TRBV12-4	TRBD1	CASSLWDRVYEQYF	TGTGCCAGCAGTTTGTGGGACAGGGTCTACGAGCAGTACTTC
TRBJ2-7	.	TRBV5-1	.	CASSSPGYGVEQYF	TGCGCCAGCAGCTCGCCGGGATACGGGGTCGAGCAGTACTTC
TRBJ1-3	few	TRBV20-1	.	CSARETDSPWGGNTIYF	TGCAGTGCTAGAGAAACGGACAGTCCCTGGGGTGGAAACACCATATATTTT
TRBJ2-7	few	TRBV19	.	CASSIRAAPYEQYF	TGTGCCAGTAGTATCAGGGCGGCCCCCTACGAGCAGTACTTC
TRBJ1-1	few	TRBV3-1	.	CASSRQGMTEAFF	TGTGCCAGCAGCCGTCAGGGTATGACTGAAGCTTTCTTT
TRBJ2-5	few	TRBV5-1	.	CASSLGRLQETQYF	TGTGCCAGCAGCTTAGGGCGATTACAAGAGACCCAGTACTTC
TRBJ2-1	few	TRBV5-1	.	CASSFAPTQGNEQFF	TGCGCCAGCAGCTTTGCCCCGACACAGGGTAATGAGCAGTTCTTC
TRBJ2-1	.	TRBV9	.	CASSSRDSNQFF	TGTGCCAGCAGCTCCAGGGATTCAAACCAGTTCTTC
TRBJ2-2	.	TRBV14	.	CASSQVHSNTGELFF	TGTGCCAGCAGCCAAGTACATTCGAACACCGGGGAGCTGTTTTTT
TRBJ2-7	few	TRBV28	.	CASTTAGASYEHYF	TGTGCCAGCACGACGGCGGGCGCCTCCTACGAGCATTACTTC
TRBJ2-1	few	TRBV5-1	TRBD2	CASSLTGGRSFNEQFF	TGCGCCAGCAGCTTGACGGGCGGGAGAAGCTTCAATGAGCAGTTCTTC
TRBJ2-4	.	TRBV7-2	.	CASSLSSGQGQYF	TGTGCCAGCAGCTTATCATCGGGGCAGGGTCAGTACTTC
TRBJ2-7	.	TRBV10-3	.	CAISGTELSYEQYF	TGTGCCATCAGTGGGACAGAACTCTCCTACGAGCAGTACTTC
TRBJ1-5	.	TRBV4-1	.	CASSKDMKGRPQHF	TGCGCCAGCAGCAAGGACATGAAGGGGAGGCCCCAGCATTTT
TRBJ2-2	once	TRBV5-6	.	CASSGTPNTGELFF	TGTGCCAGCAGCGGGACACCGAACACCGGGGAGCTGTTTTTT
TRBJ2-7	.	TRBV6-1	TRBD2	CASRSSGEQYF	TGTGCCAGCAGGAGTAGCGGGGAGCAGTACTTC
TRBJ2-5	few	TRBV12-3/TRBV12-4	.	CASRIGGRGTQYF	TGTGCCAGCAGAATCGGTGGACGCGGGACCCAGTACTTC
TRBJ2-1	.	TRBV28	.	CASSLKVRQAYNEQFF	TGTGCCAGCAGTTTAAAGGTGCGTCAGGCCTACAATGAGCAGTTCTTC
TRBJ1-1	few	TRBV20-1	TRBD1	CSAGQSVKAFF	TGCAGTGCGGGACAGTCCGTCAAAGCTTTCTTT
TRBJ1-5	few	TRBV5-1	.	CASSWAGLDQPQHF	TGCGCCAGCAGCTGGGCAGGCCTGGATCAGCCCCAGCATTTT
TRBJ2-5	.	TRBV5-1	.	CASSLVGTSGETQYF	TGCGCCAGCAGCTTGGTGGGGACCTCGGGGGAGACCCAGTACTTC
TRBJ1-4	few	TRBV5-1	.	CASSPGDGLNEKLFF	TGCGCCAGCAGCCCTGGGGACGGCCTTAATGAAAAACTGTTTTTT
TRBJ2-7	.	TRBV4-1	TRBD2	CASSVIAGVLGEQYF	TGCGCCAGCAGCGTAATAGCGGGAGTTTTGGGCGAGCAGTACTTC
TRBJ2-1	.	TRBV20-1	.	CSAQTGTVYNEQFF	TGCAGTGCTCAAACCGGGACTGTCTACAATGAGCAGTTCTTC
TRBJ2-2	.	TRBV4-2	.	CASSQDGLRRRDGELFF	TGTGCCAGCAGCCAAGATGGTTTAAGGAGGAGGGACGGGGAGCTGTTTTTT
TRBJ1-6	many	TRBV5-6	.	CASSLANSPLHF	TGTGCCAGCAGCTTGGCGAATTCACCCCTCCACTTT
TRBJ2-4	few	TRBV27	.	CASSFGGGENIQYF	TGTGCCAGCAGTTTTGGTGGGGGTGAGAACATTCAGTACTTC